What follows are 23 T cell receptor beta chains derived from one specimen sequenced in a study of cytomegalovirus exposure and HLA in healthy donors. Researchers ran the PCR with 60 Vbeta and 13 Jbeta primers. Data came from immunoSEQ multiplex PCR; TCRdb stores just in-frame clones and leaves some out. This sample has over 100,000 clones, with about 80% found just once. Material: PBMCs. These receptors were collected from a woman younger than 35 in good health and CMV-seropositive.

This rearrangement joins TRBV27 to TRBJ2-5, with no clear D. CDR3 length: 14 amino acids. Germline loops: CDR1 MNHEY, CDR2 SMNVEV (reference sequence). V was clipped by 5 bases and J by 1 base, with 11 bases between them. The CDR3 coding sequence is TGTGCCAGCAGTCTCACCATAGCCCAAGAGACCCAGTACTTC. Translating gives CASSLTIAQETQYF.

This clone is a singleton in its sample. The chain is built from TRBV11-2 and TRBJ2-5; D is perhaps TRBD2 (5 bases). CDR1 is SGHAT, CDR2 FQNNGV, per germline. The CDR3 runs 16 residues. Trimming removed 7 bases at V and 1 base at J, with 19 bases between. This CDR3 reads CASTPTPRAAQETQYF. CDR3 DNA sequence: TGTGCCAGCACCCCTACCCCCCGAGCGGCCCAAGAGACCCAGTACTTC.

In this sample, this clone turned up once. The J gene is TRBJ2-7, the V gene TRBV9; D might be TRBD2 (6 bases). Trimming took off 0 bases at V and 0 bases at J, with 10 bases between the two ends. The CDR3 length is 15 residues. Looked up from germline, CDR1 is SGDLS and CDR2 is YYNGEE. For the CDR3, the DNA is TGTGCCAGCAGCGTAGGGCGGGATAGCTCCTACGAGCAGTACTTC. It specifies CASSVGRDSSYEQYF.

V and J are TRBV15 and TRBJ2-7; 13 positions match TRBD2. Germline V gene data show CDR1 as LNHNV and CDR2 as YYDKDF (reference sequence). With V trimmed by 1 base and J by 0 bases, 9 bases remained unmatched. The CDR3 has 19 residues. The CDR3 loop reads CATSRVGLAGVRVSYEQYF. The CDR3, as DNA: TGTGCCACCAGCAGAGTAGGACTAGCGGGAGTTCGGGTCTCCTACGAGCAGTACTTC. The variable domain in full, completed from reference TRBV15 and TRBJ2-7, reads DAMVIQNPRYQVTQFGKPVTLSCSQTLNHNVMYWYQQKSSQAPKLLFHYYDKDFNNEADTPDNFQSRRPNTSFCFLDIRSPGLGDTAMYLCATSRVGLAGVRVSYEQYFGPGTRLTVT.

The chain recombines TRBV10-2 with TRBJ1-1, with TRBD1 matching 8 bases. The V gene's germline CDR1 is WSHSY and CDR2 SAAADI. After removal of 4 bases from V and 4 bases from J, the junction contained 5 bases not matched to a gene. This CDR3 contains 14 residues. The CDR3 DNA sequence: TGCGCCAGCAGTGGGCAGGGGGCGGGCACTGAAGCTTTCTTT. This codes for CASSGQGAGTEAFF.

The genes are TRBV21-1 and TRBJ1-4; TRBD1, as called in the table, went unchecked against the DNA. TRBV21-1 constitutes a pseudogene. The CDR3 is 13 amino acids. The CDR3 nucleotides are TGTGCCAGCAGCCCGCGAGGGGGTGAAAAACTGTTTTTT. Protein product: CASSPRGGEKLFF.

V gene TRBV28 combines with J gene TRBJ2-5; no clear D. CDR1 and CDR2 (germline): MDHEN, SYDVKM. Trimming left V 6 bases short and J 5 bases short, with 19 bases between. The CDR3 is 15 residues long. CDR3 nucleotide sequence: TGTGCCAGCAGCAACGTAGCCCGGGTTACGGAGACCCAGTACTTC. Translation: CASSNVARVTETQYF.

The V and J genes are TRBV27 and TRBJ1-2; D unresolved. Trimming stripped 2 bases from V and 4 bases from J, with 14 bases between. Germline V gives CDR1 MNHEY, CDR2 SMNVEV (reference sequence). The CDR3 totals 15 residues. The CDR3 reads CASSLTSGFGYGYTF. The DNA for the CDR3 is TGTGCCAGCAGTTTAACTTCGGGATTTGGCTATGGCTACACCTTC.

The chain uses TRBV19 and TRBJ2-7; 8 bases are a match to TRBD2. The trim removed 0 bases at V and 0 bases at J, leaving 1 base unmatched. CDR3 length: 15 amino acids. Germline V lookup: CDR1 LNHDA, CDR2 SQIVND (reference sequence). The CDR3 DNA is TGTGCCAGTAGTATAGAACTAGCGGCCTCCTACGAGCAGTACTTC. Encoded protein: CASSIELAASYEQYF.

The gene calls are TRBV6-5 and TRBJ1-1; 8 bases map to TRBD1. V shed 6 bases and J 2 bases; nucleotides not matched to a gene: 5. Germline CDR1 MNHEY, CDR2 SVGAGI. The CDR3 has 14 amino acids. The CDR3 bases are TGTGCCAGCAGAAACAGGGGGGTAAACACTGAAGCTTTCTTT. Amino acid sequence: CASRNRGVNTEAFF.

The gene calls are TRBV12-2 and TRBJ2-7; no DNA check was done on the table's D call, TRBD2. TRBV12-2 is a listed pseudogene. This CDR3 is built from 20 residues. The CDR3 nucleotides read TGTGCAAGTCGCTTAGATCCAAGCTTGGCTAGCGGGAGGGCCATCTCCGAGCAGTACTTC. This codes for CASRLDPSLASGRAISEQYF.

The chain recombines TRBV5-1 with TRBJ2-3; 13 bases agree with TRBD2. This CDR3 contains 16 residues. Germline V CDR1 and CDR2: SGHRS, YFSETQ. The ends lost 3 bases at V and 3 bases at J; junction bases unmatched: 4. The CDR3 DNA sequence: TGCGCCAGCAGCTGGACTAGCGGGAGAAGGACAGATACGCAGTATTTT. Amino acids: CASSWTSGRRTDTQYF.

This rearrangement joins TRBV5-1 to TRBJ2-7; 7 bases align to TRBD2. Trimming at V came to 7 bases and at J to 8 bases, leaving 18 bases not matched to a gene. CDR3 length: 15 amino acids. The germline CDR1 and CDR2 sequences are SGHRS and YFSETQ. CDR3 loop: CASARERESNPQQYF. CDR3 DNA: TGCGCCAGCGCCCGGGAGCGGGAAAGTAACCCACAGCAGTACTTC.

This chain connects TRBV5-4 to TRBJ1-1; D uncertain. The CDR3 loop spans 13 amino acids. V lost 6 bases to trimming and J lost 5 bases, with 14 bases between them. Germline values: CDR1 SGHNT, CDR2 YYREEE (reference sequence). Here the CDR3 DNA reads TGTGCCAGCAACTCGCCACCGGGGACTGAAGCTTTCTTT. It encodes CASNSPPGTEAFF.

This chain joins TRBV28 and TRBJ1-6; the D gene is possibly TRBD1 (5 bases). The length of the CDR3 is 15 residues. Germline V gives CDR1 MDHEN, CDR2 SYDVKM. V lost 8 bases, J lost 4 bases, and 15 bases lay in between. The CDR3 region is CASGPGVLYNSPLHF. The CDR3 bases are TGTGCCAGCGGCCCGGGGGTCTTGTATAATTCACCCCTCCACTTT.

This clone is a singleton in its sample. CDR3 sequence (DNA): TGTGCCAGCAGCACTCCTGGGGGGGCGCACAATGAGCAGTTCTTC. Amino acid sequence: CASSTPGGAHNEQFF. This chain joins TRBV9 and TRBJ2-1, with D possibly being TRBD2 (7 bases). V was cut by 4 bases and J by 5 bases, with 16 bases left in between. Germline values: CDR1 SGDLS, CDR2 YYNGEE. The CDR3 consists of 15 residues.

This clone has more than one count but fewer than ten. The CDR3 DNA sequence: TGTGCCAGCAGCTTGGCAACAAGTACTAATGAAAAACTGTTTTTT. Translation gives CASSLATSTNEKLFF. V gene TRBV5-5 combines with J gene TRBJ1-4, with D uncertain. Germline V gives CDR1 SGHKS, CDR2 YYEKEE (reference sequence). Trimming removed 0 bases at V and 2 bases at J, with 8 bases between. This CDR3 spans 15 amino acids.

This clone was recorded once. The chain combines TRBV7-3 with TRBJ2-1, with 8 bases that match TRBD2. From germline, CDR1 is SGHTA and CDR2 FQGTGA. V was clipped by 5 bases and J by 1 base; unmatched bases: 4. The CDR3 runs to 15 residues. The CDR3 DNA is TGTGCCAGCAGCCTAAGCGGGAGATCCTACAATGAGCAGTTCTTC. Encoded protein: CASSLSGRSYNEQFF.

This clone has a single count. The chain links TRBV5-6 to TRBJ2-7; perhaps TRBD2 as D (5 bases). The germline V and J ends were trimmed by 2 bases and 3 bases, with 15 bases remaining between them. Germline assignment: CDR1 SGHDT and CDR2 YYEEEE. The CDR3 totals 15 residues. Here the CDR3 DNA reads TGTGCCAGCAGCTTTCGGGAACAGAGGTACTACGAGCAGTACTTC. Protein: CASSFREQRYYEQYF.

V and J are TRBV6-1 and TRBJ2-1, with 7 bases that match TRBD1. The germline CDR1 and CDR2 sequences are MNHNS and SASEGT. The length of the CDR3 is 15 residues. V shed 4 bases, J shed 8 bases, and the junction held 11 bases outside the gene matches. As DNA, the CDR3 is TGTGCCAGCAGTGGATACCTACATGACAGGGATGAGCAGTTCTTC. Translating gives CASSGYLHDRDEQFF.

The chain is built from TRBV9 and TRBJ2-3; D possibly corresponds to TRBD1 (7 bases). Per germline, CDR1 SGDLS and CDR2 YYNGEE. V was cut by 5 bases and J by 2 bases, with 12 bases left in between. CDR3 length: 14 amino acids. The CDR3 region is CASREGANTDTQYF. As DNA, the CDR3 is TGTGCCAGCAGGGAGGGGGCGAACACAGATACGCAGTATTTT. Together with reference TRBV9 and TRBJ2-3, the CDR3 gives the full variable domain: DSGVTQTPKHLITATGQRVTLRCSPRSGDLSVYWYQQSLDQGLQFLIQYYNGEERAKGNILERFSAQQFPDLHSELNLSSLELGDSALYFCASREGANTDTQYFGPGTRLTVL.

The rearrangement uses TRBV28 and TRBJ2-5; unclear D gene. The V end lost 5 bases, the J end lost 6 bases, and 19 bases lay between the germline ends. This CDR3 spans 15 amino acids. Germline loops: CDR1 MDHEN, CDR2 SYDVKM. The CDR3 region is CASSPLRGGTKTQYF. The CDR3 DNA reads as TGTGCCAGCAGTCCACTTCGCGGCGGCACCAAGACCCAGTACTTC.

The chain joins TRBV11-2 to TRBJ1-4; D remains unclear. Germline loops: CDR1 SGHAT, CDR2 FQNNGV. This CDR3 has 15 residues. V dropped 7 bases and J dropped 5 bases, with 17 bases sitting between them. This chain's CDR3 is CASTHNTDKNEKLFF. The DNA for the CDR3 is TGTGCCAGCACCCATAATACCGACAAAAATGAAAAACTGTTTTTT.